A single sample is the source of the 14 T cell receptor beta chains below, sequenced in a study of cytomegalovirus exposure and HLA in healthy donors. The primer mix had 60 Vbeta and 13 Jbeta primers. The protocol was immunoSEQ multiplex PCR, while the TCRdb copy is restricted to in-frame clones and leaves out a portion. The sample comprises 150,000 to 190,000 clones, roughly four fifths of which are singletons, and approximately 1.4% rests with the top ten. Sequencing used PBMCs. The receptor source for this set is a man aged 18 to 29 in good health and CMV-seronegative.

This chain joins TRBV18 and TRBJ2-1; D might be TRBD1 (6 bases). The CDR3 is made up of 14 amino acids. V lost 2 bases to trimming and J lost 6 bases, with 11 bases between them. Germline V CDR1 and CDR2: KGHSH, LQKENI. CDR3 nucleotide sequence: TGTGCCAGCTCACCATGGGAACAGGGCAATGAGCAGTTCTTC. Translation gives CASSPWEQGNEQFF.

The V and J genes are TRBV28 and TRBJ2-3; weak D call: TRBD2 (5 bases). Germline CDR1 and CDR2: MDHEN and SYDVKM. This CDR3 is 15 amino acids long. Trimming left V 5 bases short and J 1 base short, with 13 bases between. The CDR3 coding sequence is TGTGCCAGCAGTCGAGCTAGCTTGGGCACAGATACGCAGTATTTT. Translating gives CASSRASLGTDTQYF. The full variable domain, in which reference TRBV28 and TRBJ2-3 provide the parts outside the CDR3, is DVKVTQSSRYLVKRTGEKVFLECVQDMDHENMFWYRQDPGLGLRLIYFSYDVKMKEKGDIPEGYSVSREKKERFSLILESASTNQTSMYLCASSRASLGTDTQYFGPGTRLTVL.

This clone showed up just a few times. The rearrangement joins TRBV6-5 to TRBJ2-7; 7 bases are a match to TRBD2. The junction had 3 bases not matched to a gene; V was cut back by 2 bases and J by 2 bases. The CDR3 covers 14 residues. Germline CDR1 reads MNHEY; CDR2 reads SVGAGI. The CDR3 region has the DNA TGTGCCAGCAGTTACGGCGGGAGCGCCTACGAGCAGTACTTC. It translates to CASSYGGSAYEQYF.

The chain recombines TRBV5-8 with TRBJ2-1; TRBD2 might be the D (7 bases). CDR1 and CDR2 from the germline V gene are SGHTS and YDEGEE. The ends were cut back, 6 bases at V and 4 bases at J, with 14 bases in the middle. The CDR3 is 14 amino acids. CDR3 nucleotide sequence: TGTGCCAGCACCACAGCGGGACATTACAATGAGCAGTTCTTC. This translates into CASTTAGHYNEQFF. Looking up the rest from reference TRBV5-8 and TRBJ2-1 gives the full variable domain: EAGVTQSPTHLIKTRGQQATLRCSPISGHTSVYWYQQALGLGLQFLLWYDEGEERNRGNFPPRFSGRQFPNYSSELNVNALELEDSALYLCASTTAGHYNEQFFGPGTRLTVL.

V is TRBV7-8 and J is TRBJ2-1; D may be TRBD1 (7 bases). Germline lookup yields CDR1 SGHVS and CDR2 FQNEAQ. Trimming removed 1 base at V and 1 base at J, with 14 bases between. The CDR3 extends over 17 amino acids. Here the CDR3 DNA reads TGTGCCAGCAGCTTAGGAGGGCAGGGGGGTTCCTACAATGAGCAGTTCTTC. Its translation: CASSLGGQGGSYNEQFF.

The rearrangement uses TRBV7-9 and TRBJ1-1; D unresolved. Germline values: CDR1 SEHNR, CDR2 FQNEAQ (reference sequence). The CDR3 has 13 amino acids. Trimming removed 5 bases from V and 1 base from J, with 8 bases in between. For the CDR3, the DNA is TGTGCCAGCAGCACCCAGGAGAACACTGAAGCTTTCTTT. Protein sequence: CASSTQENTEAFF. Filled out from reference TRBV7-9 and TRBJ1-1, the complete variable domain reads DTGVSQNPRHKITKRGQNVTFRCDPISEHNRLYWYRQTLGQGPEFLTYFQNEAQLEKSRLLSDRFSAERPKGSFSTLEIQRTEQGDSAMYLCASSTQENTEAFFGQGTRLTVV.

The chain is built from TRBV4-1 and TRBJ1-4; 7 positions agree with TRBD1. J was trimmed by 0 bases and V by 3 bases; bases with no gene match: 1. The germline V gene has CDR1 MGHRA and CDR2 YSYEKL. This CDR3 is 15 amino acids long. The CDR3 loop reads CASSHTGATNEKLFF. Here the CDR3 DNA reads TGCGCCAGCAGCCACACAGGGGCAACTAATGAAAAACTGTTTTTT.

The chain employs TRBV28 and TRBJ2-5; TRBD2 aligns across 14 bases. The better agreement between TRBJ2-7 and the DNA end casts doubt on the J call. CDR3 length equals 17 residues. Germline lookup yields CDR1 MDHEN and CDR2 SYDVKM. The CDR3 DNA reads TGTGCCAGCAGTTTCGGGGGGGGACTAGCGGGAGCCTACGAGCAGTACTTC. Its translation: CASSFGGGLAGAYEQYF.

The chain joins TRBV11-2 to TRBJ2-7; tentatively, D is TRBD1 (6 bases). From germline, CDR1 is SGHAT and CDR2 FQNNGV. Trimming shortened V by 5 bases and J by 1 base, and 15 bases separated the two germline ends. The CDR3 consists of 15 residues. This CDR3 is CASSPRTDVSYEQYF. The CDR3 nucleotides read TGTGCCAGCAGCCCTCGGACAGATGTTTCCTACGAGCAGTACTTC.

This clone showed up just a few times. The chain combines TRBV30 with TRBJ1-2; D unresolved. The CDR3 runs to 16 residues. V was trimmed by 1 base and J by 8 bases, leaving 23 bases between them. The germline V gene encodes CDR1 GTSNPN and CDR2 SVGIG (reference sequence). As DNA, the CDR3 is TGTGCCTGGAGTGCAACTTACTCTAAGAGACACCTGGGCTACACCTTC. Translated, it gives CAWSATYSKRHLGYTF. The whole variable domain, remainder taken from reference TRBV30 and TRBJ1-2, is SQTIHQWPATLVQPVGSPLSLECTVEGTSNPNLYWYRQAAGRGLQLLFYSVGIGQISSEVPQNLSASRPQDRQFILSSKKLLLSDSGFYLCAWSATYSKRHLGYTFGSGTRLTVV.

This clone was recorded a few times. This chain uses TRBV6-6 with TRBJ2-7; 8 bases match TRBD1. V was clipped by 5 bases and J by 4 bases; unmatched bases: 10. The germline CDR1 and CDR2 sequences are MNHNY and SVGAGI (reference sequence). The CDR3 spans 15 residues. CDR3 in amino acids: CASSPRTGRVYEQYF. The DNA for the CDR3 is TGTGCCAGCAGTCCCCGGACAGGGCGAGTATACGAGCAGTACTTC.

DNA of the CDR3: TGTGCCAGCACTAATACAGTGAGGGGGATTCAGTACTTC. Its protein is CASTNTVRGIQYF. V gene TRBV6-5 combines with J gene TRBJ2-4; the D gene is possibly TRBD1 (6 bases). Per germline, CDR1 MNHEY and CDR2 SVGAGI. CDR3 length equals 13 residues. With 7 bases removed from V and 10 bases from J, the gap between germline ends came to 17 bases.

The CDR3, as DNA: TGTGCCAGCAGTTTGGCCCCAGCGGATACGCAGTATTTT. Encoded protein: CASSLAPADTQYF. V gene TRBV27 combines with J gene TRBJ2-3; no firm D call. The CDR3 has 13 residues. V shed 3 bases and J shed 6 bases, with 10 bases lying between them. Germline V CDR1 and CDR2: MNHEY, SMNVEV (reference sequence).

The chain joins TRBV7-6 to TRBJ2-1, with TRBD2 matching over 7 bases. J was trimmed by 2 bases and V by 0 bases; bases with no gene match: 4. Germline V gene data show CDR1 as SGHVS and CDR2 as FNYEAQ. This CDR3 is 16 amino acids long. The CDR3: CASSLAQGLAYNEQFF. Here the CDR3 DNA reads TGTGCCAGCAGCTTAGCGCAAGGACTAGCCTACAATGAGCAGTTCTTC. The full variable domain, with the rest looked up from reference TRBV7-6 and TRBJ2-1, is GAGVSQSPRYKVTKRGQDVALRCDPISGHVSLYWYRQALGQGPEFLTYFNYEAQQDKSGLPNDRFSAERPEGSISTLTIQRTEQRDSAMYRCASSLAQGLAYNEQFFGPGTRLTVL.